These 21 T cell receptor beta chains came from one sample sequenced in a study of T cell repertoires in cytomegalovirus infection. TCRdb reanalysed the reads using MiXCR and keeps one entry per CDR3 protein. The sample consists of around 800,000 distinct CDR3 sequences, 30% to 35% of them appearing once. No antigen has been assigned to these receptors. This sample comprised cultured CD8+ T cells from PBMCs, obtained from culture after CMV antigen stimulation. The origin of the receptors is a human donor in good health (CMV status not recorded). Some clones in this sample may be carry-over from other donors' samples.

J is TRBJ1-2 and V is TRBV6-8; TRBD1 is a possible D gene (6 bases). The V end was cut by 5 bases, the J end by 8 bases, with 12 bases between. Germline-derived CDR1 and CDR2 are MNHGY and SAAAGT. The CDR3 is made up of 12 amino acids. This chain's CDR3 is CASSTGGHGYTF. The DNA of the CDR3 is TGTGCCAGCAGTACGGGGGGACACGGCTACACCTTC.

The chain combines TRBV12-5 with TRBJ2-1; 11 bases match TRBD1. This CDR3 spans 17 amino acids. Germline-derived CDR1 and CDR2 are LGHNT and FRNRAP. With V trimmed by 6 bases and J by 2 bases, 9 bases remained unmatched. CDR3 loop: CASGLTGQGATYNEQFF. The CDR3 region has the DNA TGTGCTAGTGGATTGACCGGACAGGGGGCCACCTACAATGAGCAGTTCTTC.

The chain joins TRBV29-1 to TRBJ2-5; 7 positions agree with TRBD1. From germline, CDR1 is SQVTM and CDR2 ANQGSEA. The V and J ends lost 3 bases and 3 bases, in that order; junction bases with no gene match: 16. This CDR3 contains 17 residues. CDR3 in amino acids: CSVDLIITTGYKETQYF. The CDR3 region has the DNA TGCAGCGTTGATCTCATCATTACGACAGGGTACAAAGAGACCCAGTACTTC.

This chain joins TRBV5-1 and TRBJ1-1; D is unresolved. Trimming left V 0 bases short and J 0 bases short, with 15 bases between. Germline loops: CDR1 SGHRS, CDR2 YFSETQ. The CDR3 has 17 amino acids. CDR3 loop: CASSLEVYEGMNTEAFF. CDR3 bases: TGCGCCAGCAGCTTGGAGGTGTACGAGGGCATGAACACTGAAGCTTTCTTT. Supplemented by reference TRBV5-1 and TRBJ1-1, the full variable domain reads KAGVTQTPRYLIKTRGQQVTLSCSPISGHRSVSWYQQTPGQGLQFLFEYFSETQRNKGNFPGRFSGRQFSNSRSEMNVSTLELGDSALYLCASSLEVYEGMNTEAFFGQGTRLTVV.

This clonotype has just a few counts. The chain recombines TRBV7-2 with TRBJ2-2; 10 bases align to TRBD1. V was clipped by 6 bases and J by 3 bases; unmatched bases: 4. CDR1 is SGHTA, CDR2 FQGNSA, per germline. This CDR3 is built from 15 residues. As DNA, the CDR3 is TGTGCCAGCAGGAGGACAGGGGGGCACACCGGGGAGCTGTTTTTT. This codes for CASRRTGGHTGELFF.

This clonotype turned up a few times. V usage is TRBV12-3 or TRBV12-4 and J usage is TRBJ2-2, with unresolved D. Trimming cost V 3 bases and J 6 bases, with 8 bases left between them. This CDR3 has 13 residues. In nucleotides, the CDR3 is TGTGCCAGCAGTTTCCTTTCATCCGGGGAGCTGTTTTTT. Translating gives CASSFLSSGELFF.

The V and J genes are TRBV19 and TRBJ2-2, with no clear D. The CDR3 loop spans 13 amino acids. V was shortened by 1 base and J by 5 bases, with 5 bases between the two germline ends. The germline V gene encodes CDR1 LNHDA and CDR2 SQIVND (reference sequence). CDR3: CASSIAATGELFF. CDR3 DNA sequence: TGTGCCAGTAGTATAGCGGCAACCGGGGAGCTGTTTTTT.

The J gene is TRBJ1-5, the V gene TRBV6-1; D gene ambiguous. The CDR3 runs 14 residues. Germline values: CDR1 MNHNS, CDR2 SASEGT. Trimming took 5 bases from V and 7 from J, leaving 15 bases between them. The chain's CDR3 is CASSPVDGKQPQHF. The CDR3 DNA reads TGTGCCAGCAGTCCCGTCGATGGAAAACAGCCCCAGCATTTT.

The V call is TRBV7-9, the J call TRBJ1-6; the D is unclear. Germline CDR1 SEHNR, CDR2 FQNEAQ (reference sequence). The CDR3 covers 15 residues. With 1 base removed from V and 7 bases from J, the gap between germline ends came to 11 bases. The CDR3 spells CASSLVAHENSPLHF. DNA of the CDR3: TGTGCCAGCAGCTTAGTAGCTCACGAGAATTCACCCCTCCACTTT.

The rearrangement uses TRBV7-6 and TRBJ2-5; TRBD1 agrees at 8 bases. V shed 5 bases, J shed 6 bases, and the junction held 8 bases outside the gene matches. Germline loops: CDR1 SGHVS, CDR2 FNYEAQ. The CDR3 sequence is 14 residues long. The CDR3: CASSQSGGLKTQYF. Here the CDR3 DNA reads TGTGCCAGCAGCCAATCAGGGGGCCTTAAGACCCAGTACTTC.

This chain connects TRBV12-5 to TRBJ2-1; D is unclear. This CDR3 contains 14 residues. Germline lookup yields CDR1 LGHNT and CDR2 FRNRAP. V gave up 2 bases and J gave up 0 bases, with 5 bases separating them. The DNA of the CDR3 is TGTGCTAGTGGTTTGCATAGCTCCTACAATGAGCAGTTCTTC. It specifies CASGLHSSYNEQFF.

The sample holds many counts of this clonotype. V usage is TRBV27 and J usage is TRBJ2-5; 8 nucleotides agree with TRBD1. CDR3 length: 13 residues. V was clipped by 6 bases and J by 5 bases; unmatched bases: 5. CDR1 MNHEY and CDR2 SMNVEV come from the germline V gene (reference sequence). The CDR3 region is CASSDRGGETQYF. CDR3 coding DNA: TGTGCCAGCAGCGACAGGGGTGGGGAGACCCAGTACTTC.

This clonotype was observed a few times. This chain joins TRBV5-1 and TRBJ2-7, with TRBD1 as a possible D gene (6 bases). Germline CDR1 reads SGHRS; CDR2 reads YFSETQ. The CDR3 is 17 amino acids. The V and J ends lost 2 bases and 4 bases respectively, with 22 bases between them. CDR3 sequence: CASSLFYRALGNYEQYF. The CDR3 nucleotides are TGCGCCAGCAGCTTATTCTACAGGGCCCTGGGGAATTACGAGCAGTACTTC.

This clonotype has a handful of counts. The chain couples TRBV7-4 to TRBJ1-1, with a weak D call TRBD1 (6 bases). V lost 3 bases to trimming and J lost 4 bases, with 15 bases between them. This CDR3 has 15 residues. The germline gives CDR1 SGHVT, CDR2 SQSDAQ. For the CDR3, the DNA is TGTGCCAGCAGCTTCACGGGGGGCGGGAGCACTGAAGCTTTCTTT. Encoded protein: CASSFTGGGSTEAFF.

The rearrangement links TRBV4-1 to TRBJ2-7; 9 bases are shared with TRBD2. This CDR3 has 17 amino acids. V lost 3 bases to trimming and J lost 2 bases; unmatched junction nucleotides: 11. Germline loops: CDR1 MGHRA, CDR2 YSYEKL. Here the CDR3 reads CASSQTLLAGSTYEQYF. Here the CDR3 DNA reads TGCGCCAGCAGCCAGACCCTACTAGCGGGCTCGACCTACGAGCAGTACTTC.

About this clonotype itself: One end of the junction is discordant with germline, which a read error may explain. The V and J genes are TRBV27 and TRBJ2-1, with D hard to call. The germline gives CDR1 MNHEY, CDR2 SMNVEV (reference sequence). CDR3 size: 14 residues. The CDR3 region is CASQERDPYNEQFF. The CDR3 DNA reads as TGTGCCAGCCAGGAAAGGGATCCCTATAATGAGCAGTTCTTC.

The chain is built from TRBV4-3 and TRBJ1-5; the D is unclear. V was clipped by 0 bases and J by 4 bases, with 4 bases between them. The CDR3 covers 13 residues. Germline V gives CDR1 LGHNA, CDR2 YSLEER. CDR3 in DNA: TGCGCCAGCAGCCAAGAACAGAATCAGCCCCAGCATTTT. Its protein is CASSQEQNQPQHF.

This clonotype was seen only a few times. The chain carries TRBV6-1 and TRBJ2-3, with 12 positions matching TRBD2. Trimming removed 6 bases from V and 6 bases from J; junction bases left unmatched: 10. CDR3 length equals 16 residues. CDR1 is MNHNS, CDR2 SASEGT, per germline. In DNA form, the CDR3 reads TGTGCCAGCAGCCAGGGGCCTAGCGGGGGGGGGGATACGCAGTATTTT. Translation gives CASSQGPSGGGDTQYF.

This clonotype appeared many times. The V and J genes are TRBV27 and TRBJ1-5, with 10 bases lining up with TRBD1. The CDR3 contains 14 residues. The J segment lost 7 bases and the V segment lost 6 bases, leaving 6 bases of the junction unmatched. CDR1 MNHEY and CDR2 SMNVEV come from the germline V gene (reference sequence). CDR3 nucleotide sequence: TGTGCCAGCAGCCTTGGGACAGGGGCACAGCCCCAGCATTTT. It encodes CASSLGTGAQPQHF.

This clonotype was seen a few times. V usage is TRBV12-5 and J usage is TRBJ1-5; D call uncertain. V was shortened by 1 base and J by 4 bases, with 14 bases between the two germline ends. Germline V gives CDR1 LGHNT, CDR2 FRNRAP. CDR3 length: 16 residues. DNA for the CDR3: TGTGCTAGTGGTTTGGAAGGCGACGGTACGAATCAGCCCCAGCATTTT. It specifies CASGLEGDGTNQPQHF.

In this sample, this clonotype turned up a few times. The chain has TRBV4-2 and TRBJ2-7, with 7 bases fitting TRBD1. Per the germline V gene, CDR1 is LGHNA and CDR2 is YNFKEQ. The CDR3 extends over 13 amino acids. The V segment lost 2 bases and the J segment 5 bases; nucleotides outside the gene matches: 3. CDR3 bases: TGTGCCAGCAGCCAAACCACAGGGGACGAGCAGTACTTC. Translated, it gives CASSQTTGDEQYF.